This passage covers 23 T cell receptor beta chains from one sample sequenced in a study of siplizumab effects on memory and regulatory T cells. Profiled with immunoSEQ multiplex PCR; TCRdb holds only in-frame clones, not every one. Among about 120,000 clones listed, 80% to 95% were seen once. The material sequenced was CD4+ T cells sorted from blood. The receptors shown here come from a human donor in good health.

The chain links TRBV5-8 to TRBJ2-5; 8 bases are a match to TRBD2. The junction had 18 bases not matched to a gene; V was cut back by 4 bases and J by 4 bases. This CDR3 has 18 amino acids. Germline loops: CDR1 SGHTS, CDR2 YDEGEE. The CDR3 loop is CASSPGVGSGAAGETQYF. CDR3 nucleotide sequence: TGTGCCAGCAGCCCGGGGGTTGGTAGCGGGGCCGCGGGAGAGACCCAGTACTTC.

This rearrangement joins TRBV10-3 to TRBJ2-3; 12 nucleotides match TRBD1. J lost 2 bases, V lost 11 bases, and 5 bases had no gene match. Germline loops: CDR1 ENHRY, CDR2 SYGVKD. This CDR3 is built from 14 residues. The CDR3 nucleotides read TGTGCCTCCGGGACAGGGGGCGCCACAGATACGCAGTATTTT. Its translation: CASGTGGATDTQYF.

The V gene is TRBV28, the J gene TRBJ2-7; perhaps TRBD2 as D (6 bases). The ends were cut back, 5 bases at V and 6 bases at J, with 11 bases in the middle. Germline values: CDR1 MDHEN, CDR2 SYDVKM. CDR3 length: 12 amino acids. DNA for the CDR3: TGTGCCAGCAGTGCACCCGGGGGCGAGCAGTACTTC. This translates into CASSAPGGEQYF.

In DNA, the CDR3 is TGCAGTAGTTTTGCAGGAGCTGAAGCTTTCTTT. This gives the protein CSSFAGAEAFF. The J gene is TRBJ1-1, the V gene TRBV20-1; no firm D call. CDR1 is DFQATT and CDR2 is SNEGSKA in the germline V gene (reference sequence). The CDR3 covers 11 residues. V was clipped by 8 bases and J by 6 bases, with 13 bases between them.

V usage is TRBV5-1 and J usage is TRBJ1-1; TRBD1 matches at 8 bases. Trimming removed 0 bases from V and 11 bases from J; junction bases left unmatched: 6. The germline V gene encodes CDR1 SGHRS and CDR2 YFSETQ. This CDR3 spans 13 amino acids. For the CDR3, the DNA is TGCGCCAGCAGCTTGGCCGAACAGGGGGACGCTTTCTTT. Translating it yields CASSLAEQGDAFF.

The rearrangement uses TRBV6-5 and TRBJ1-5; D unclear. The germline V gene has CDR1 MNHEY and CDR2 SVGAGI. This CDR3 is 13 amino acids long. V was pared by 6 bases and J by 3 bases, with 9 bases between. CDR3 region: CASRRQDNQPQHF. The DNA for the CDR3 is TGTGCCAGCAGACGACAAGACAATCAGCCCCAGCATTTT.

This chain links TRBV7-3 with TRBJ2-1, with D possibly being TRBD2 (5 bases). This CDR3 is 13 amino acids long. Between the trimmed V and J ends, which lost 5 bases and 10 bases, there was a span of 15 bases. The germline CDR1 and CDR2 sequences are SGHTA and FQGTGA. The DNA of the CDR3 is TGTGCCAGCAGCCCCGTCACGACGGGAGAGCAGTTCTTC. This sequence encodes CASSPVTTGEQFF.

The chain employs TRBV5-1 and TRBJ2-4; D perhaps matches TRBD2 (6 bases). Trimming removed 1 base at V and 4 bases at J, with 15 bases between. CDR3 size: 16 residues. The germline CDR1 and CDR2 sequences are SGHRS and YFSETQ. The chain's CDR3 is CASSLSGTRGKNIQYF. Here the CDR3 DNA reads TGCGCCAGCAGCTTGTCCGGGACTCGGGGGAAAAACATTCAGTACTTC.

The chain links TRBV5-1 to TRBJ1-1, with D perhaps TRBD1 (5 bases). From germline, CDR1 is SGHRS and CDR2 YFSETQ. V was cut by 7 bases and J by 1 base, with 17 bases left in between. There are 15 residues in the CDR3. The CDR3 protein is CASLRDPGTNTEAFF. The CDR3 DNA follows: TGCGCCAGCTTGCGGGACCCGGGGACGAACACTGAAGCTTTCTTT. Filled out from reference TRBV5-1 and TRBJ1-1, the complete variable domain reads KAGVTQTPRYLIKTRGQQVTLSCSPISGHRSVSWYQQTPGQGLQFLFEYFSETQRNKGNFPGRFSGRQFSNSRSEMNVSTLELGDSALYLCASLRDPGTNTEAFFGQGTRLTVV.

V usage is TRBV5-6 and J usage is TRBJ2-1, with 8 bases identical to TRBD2. This CDR3 spans 16 amino acids. Germline loops: CDR1 SGHDT, CDR2 YYEEEE. Trimming removed 4 bases from V and 8 bases from J; junction bases left unmatched: 14. Here the CDR3 DNA reads TGTGCCAGCAGCGCCCCCGGCGGGGGGTCAATCGATGAGCAGTTCTTC. Translation: CASSAPGGGSIDEQFF.

The chain has TRBV27 and TRBJ2-1, with unresolved D. CDR1 is MNHEY and CDR2 is SMNVEV in the germline V gene (reference sequence). Trimming pared 4 bases from V and 3 bases from J, leaving 10 bases between. This CDR3 is 14 amino acids long. The CDR3 DNA reads TGTGCCAGCAGTTGGGCCCCCAACTACAATGAGCAGTTCTTC. Translation gives CASSWAPNYNEQFF.

The CDR3 coding sequence is TGTGCCAGCTCACCCGAGACAGGGGGCGTAGAGACCCAGTACTTC. Amino acid sequence: CASSPETGGVETQYF. The V gene is TRBV18, the J gene TRBJ2-5; 10 bases are a match to TRBD1. Trimming removed 3 bases from V and 4 bases from J; junction bases left unmatched: 5. Germline V gene data show CDR1 as KGHSH and CDR2 as LQKENI. The CDR3 runs to 15 residues.

This clone came up once. V usage is TRBV30 and J usage is TRBJ2-1; 10 bases line up with TRBD1. Germline CDR1 is GTSNPN and CDR2 is SVGIG (reference sequence). Trimming cost V 2 bases and J 10 bases; bases outside gene matches: 5. The CDR3 is made up of 13 amino acids. This CDR3 reads CAWSKGQGPEQFF. Written as DNA, the CDR3 is TGTGCCTGGAGTAAGGGACAGGGGCCGGAGCAGTTCTTC.

The J gene is TRBJ2-3, the V gene TRBV5-1, with 10 bases aligning to TRBD2. The CDR3 contains 16 residues. Germline V CDR1 and CDR2: SGHRS, YFSETQ. The J segment lost 3 bases and the V segment lost 4 bases, leaving 8 bases of the junction unmatched. CDR3 bases: TGCGCCAGCAGCGAAGAGCGGGGGGGAGGTACAGATACGCAGTATTTT. Amino acids: CASSEERGGGTDTQYF.

The rearrangement joins TRBV5-4 to TRBJ2-7; D possibly matches TRBD1 or TRBD2 (5 bases each). The CDR3 has 16 residues. V lost 4 bases, J lost 9 bases, and 26 bases lay in between. Germline V CDR1 and CDR2: SGHNT, YYREEE (reference sequence). In DNA form, the CDR3 reads TGTGCCAGCAGCACCTTCGCCGGGACGGAGACCTTGGGGCAGTACTTC. Amino acids: CASSTFAGTETLGQYF.

The J gene is TRBJ2-5, the V gene TRBV5-4, with D perhaps being TRBD1 or TRBD2 (5 bases each). The CDR3 spans 14 residues. CDR1 is SGHNT, CDR2 YYREEE, per germline (reference sequence). Trimming took 4 bases from V and 1 from J, leaving 11 bases between them. This chain's CDR3 is CASSPTGAQETQYF. In DNA, the CDR3 is TGTGCCAGCAGCCCTACCGGGGCCCAAGAGACCCAGTACTTC. Full variable domain (outside the CDR3, taken from reference TRBV5-4 and TRBJ2-5): ETGVTQSPTHLIKTRGQQVTLRCSSQSGHNTVSWYQQALGQGPQFIFQYYREEENGRGNFPPRFSGLQFPNYSSELNVNALELDDSALYLCASSPTGAQETQYFGPGTRLLVL.

The rearrangement links TRBV7-2 to TRBJ2-7; no clear D. Germline V gene sequence: CDR1 SGHTA, CDR2 FQGNSA. V was shortened by 5 bases and J by 2 bases, with 13 bases between the two germline ends. The CDR3 totals 14 residues. CDR3 DNA: TGTGCCAGCAGCGGACCCGACAATCCCTACGAGCAGTACTTC. Translated, it gives CASSGPDNPYEQYF. The whole variable domain, remainder taken from reference TRBV7-2 and TRBJ2-7, is GAGVSQSPSNKVTEKGKDVELRCDPISGHTALYWYRQSLGQGLEFLIYFQGNSAPDKSGLPSDRFSAERTGGSVSTLTIQRTQQEDSAVYLCASSGPDNPYEQYFGPGTRLTVT.

The rearrangement links TRBV11-1 to TRBJ1-3; D is unresolved. Germline values: CDR1 SGHAT, CDR2 FQDESV (reference sequence). Trimming took 3 bases from V and 3 from J, leaving 9 bases between them. This CDR3 has 14 residues. Written as DNA, the CDR3 is TGTGCCAGCAGCTTGGAGGAAGGTGGAAACACCATATATTTT. Translation: CASSLEEGGNTIYF.

As DNA, the CDR3 is TGTGCCAGCTCACCACCGTCAACTAATGAAAAACTGTTTTTT. Its translation is CASSPPSTNEKLFF. This sequence joins TRBV18 and TRBJ1-4; D not certain. The CDR3 is 14 residues long. Germline loops: CDR1 KGHSH, CDR2 LQKENI. With 0 bases removed from V and 0 bases from J, the gap between germline ends came to 2 bases.

CDR3 loop: CASSTPLGGQDTGELFF. The CDR3, as DNA: TGTGCCAGTAGTACCCCCCTGGGAGGGCAAGACACCGGGGAGCTGTTTTTT. The chain combines TRBV19 with TRBJ2-2; the match to TRBD2 covers 7 bases. CDR1 LNHDA and CDR2 SQIVND come from the germline V gene (reference sequence). Trimming at V came to 4 bases and at J to 3 bases, leaving 11 bases not matched to a gene. The CDR3 has 17 amino acids.

The chain combines TRBV11-2 with TRBJ2-5; D is unresolved. The V end lost 5 bases, the J end lost 5 bases, and 15 bases lay between the germline ends. Germline CDR1 is SGHAT and CDR2 is FQNNGV. The CDR3 length is 14 residues. In DNA, the CDR3 is TGTGCCAGCAGCCCGTCGAGAGTAACTGAGACCCAGTACTTC. Protein: CASSPSRVTETQYF.

The J gene is TRBJ2-1, the V gene TRBV11-2, with 7 bases fitting TRBD2. The germline V gene encodes CDR1 SGHAT and CDR2 FQNNGV. The CDR3 spans 15 residues. V was pared by 1 base and J by 4 bases, with 4 bases of the junction left unmatched. CDR3 loop: CASSLVAGPYNEQFF. In DNA, the CDR3 is TGTGCCAGCAGCTTAGTAGCGGGCCCTTACAATGAGCAGTTCTTC.

This clone was seen once. The germline gene is not matched at one end of the junction; a read error may be the cause. This specimen includes other DNA sequences encoding the same CDR3. The chain couples TRBV7-2 to TRBJ2-1; D is undetermined. Per germline, CDR1 SGHTA and CDR2 FQGNSA. The CDR3 is 14 residues long. Written as DNA, the CDR3 is TGTGCCAGCAGTTTAGCAAACTATATAAATGAGCAGTTCTTC. Translation: CASSLANYINEQFF.